Shown below are 21 T cell receptor beta chains from a single sample sequenced in a study of T cell responses to AZD1222 COVID-19 vaccine. Clones were read by immunoSEQ multiplex PCR, and TCRdb kept only the in-frame ones, dropping some. The sample yields 160,000 or so clones, 91% seen once. The material was peripheral blood, obtained on day 0 of AZD1222 vaccination. These receptors came from an adult in good health.

The J gene is TRBJ1-5, the V gene TRBV28; weak D call: TRBD1 (6 bases). Trimming removed 5 bases from V and 15 bases from J, with 14 bases in between. Germline CDR1 is MDHEN and CDR2 is SYDVKM. The CDR3 consists of 11 residues. The CDR3 reads CASSALGARHF. The CDR3 bases are TGTGCCAGCAGTGCCCTGGGGGCTAGGCATTTT.

In regard to this clone: Other DNA sequences from this sample encode an identical CDR3 as well. The rearrangement links TRBV29-1 to TRBJ1-1; no clear D gene. The V end was cut by 6 bases, the J end by 10 bases, with 12 bases between. Germline loops: CDR1 SQVTM, CDR2 ANQGSEA. This CDR3 region has 10 residues. The chain's CDR3 is CSVEEFGAFF. CDR3 DNA: TGCAGCGTGGAGGAATTTGGAGCTTTCTTT.

V is TRBV27 and J is TRBJ2-7; D might be TRBD1 (6 bases). CDR1 MNHEY and CDR2 SMNVEV come from the germline V gene (reference sequence). The CDR3 contains 14 residues. The V gene lost 9 bases and the J gene lost 2 bases, with 17 bases spanning the gap. The CDR3 reads CASTTGSAAYEQYF. The CDR3 bases are TGTGCCAGTACCACAGGGTCTGCTGCCTACGAGCAGTACTTC.

The CDR3 DNA follows: TGTGCCAGCAGTTTGGGACAGGGGATATTAGGTGGCTACACCTTC. Amino acids: CASSLGQGILGGYTF. The chain links TRBV28 to TRBJ1-2; 10 bases line up with TRBD1. The ends lost 3 bases at V and 7 bases at J; junction bases unmatched: 8. CDR3 length: 15 residues. The V gene's germline CDR1 is MDHEN and CDR2 SYDVKM.

The rearrangement uses TRBV2 and TRBJ2-1; D is perhaps TRBD1 (5 bases). In germline, CDR1 is SNHLY, CDR2 FYNNEI. V lost 2 bases and J lost 1, with 9 bases in between. CDR3 length equals 15 residues. CDR3 amino acids: CASSELKGSYNEQFF. CDR3 coding DNA: TGTGCCAGCAGTGAATTGAAGGGGTCCTACAATGAGCAGTTCTTC.

This clone was observed once. The junction departs from germline at one end; a sequencing error may be responsible. The chain uses TRBV7-7 and TRBJ1-1; no reliable D call. There are 13 residues in the CDR3. CDR1 and CDR2 from the germline V gene are SSHAT and FNYEAQ (reference sequence). DNA of the CDR3: TGTGCTAGCAGCTTAGGAAGGAACACTGAAGCTTTCTTT. Protein sequence: CASSLGRNTEAFF.

The genes are TRBV27 and TRBJ1-1, with D hard to call. The CDR3 sequence is 14 residues long. Germline CDR1 MNHEY, CDR2 SMNVEV (reference sequence). The V end was cut by 3 bases, the J end by 1 base, with 9 bases between. In DNA, the CDR3 is TGTGCCAGCAGTTTGGCGGGTACGAACACTGAAGCTTTCTTT. Its translation: CASSLAGTNTEAFF.

This clone occurred once. The V call is TRBV19, the J call TRBJ1-5; no definite D call. Germline V lookup: CDR1 LNHDA, CDR2 SQIVND (reference sequence). The CDR3 consists of 15 residues. The germline V and J ends were trimmed by 5 bases and 2 bases, with 13 bases remaining between them. DNA of the CDR3: TGTGCCAGTAGTCCCCGGGCCAGCGGCAATCAGCCCCAGCATTTT. Protein product: CASSPRASGNQPQHF.

V and J are TRBV5-4 and TRBJ2-2; TRBD1 aligns across 7 bases. This CDR3 comprises 14 residues. CDR1 is SGHNT and CDR2 is YYREEE in the germline V gene (reference sequence). J was trimmed by 7 bases and V by 0 bases; bases with no gene match: 3. The DNA for the CDR3 is TGTGCCAGCAGCTTGGAACAGGGGTTCGGGGAGCTGTTTTTT. As protein: CASSLEQGFGELFF.

V is TRBV27 and J is TRBJ1-1; D ambiguous. Between the trimmed V and J ends, which lost 7 bases and 2 bases, there was a span of 14 bases. CDR1 and CDR2 (germline): MNHEY, SMNVEV (reference sequence). The CDR3 length is 14 residues. The CDR3 loop is CASTRHLGNTEAFF. CDR3 in DNA: TGTGCCAGCACGAGGCACTTGGGAAACACTGAAGCTTTCTTT.

The gene calls are TRBV9 and TRBJ1-1; the D is unclear. The V and J ends lost 1 base and 10 bases respectively, with 11 bases between them. Germline CDR1 SGDLS, CDR2 YYNGEE. The CDR3 totals 12 residues. CDR3 bases: TGTGCCAGCAGCGTACAAGGGAGGGCAGCTTTCTTT. Its protein product is CASSVQGRAAFF. Complete variable domain (other parts from reference TRBV9 and TRBJ1-1): DSGVTQTPKHLITATGQRVTLRCSPRSGDLSVYWYQQSLDQGLQFLIQYYNGEERAKGNILERFSAQQFPDLHSELNLSSLELGDSALYFCASSVQGRAAFFGQGTRLTVV.

The rearrangement joins TRBV9 to TRBJ1-2; 11 positions agree with TRBD1. The CDR3 totals 15 residues. V shed 4 bases, J shed 4 bases, and the junction held 6 bases outside the gene matches. Germline V gene sequence: CDR1 SGDLS, CDR2 YYNGEE. The CDR3 DNA reads TGTGCCAGCAGCCCAAGGACAGGGGGCCGCTATGGCTACACCTTC. Protein sequence: CASSPRTGGRYGYTF.

The chain is built from TRBV7-2 and TRBJ2-7; no reliable D call. Germline CDR1 SGHTA, CDR2 FQGNSA. V lost 5 bases to trimming and J lost 1 base, with 12 bases between them. The CDR3 is made up of 14 amino acids. The CDR3 sequence: CASSPRTGSYEQYF. The CDR3 DNA sequence: TGTGCCAGCAGCCCCCGGACGGGTTCCTACGAGCAGTACTTC. The whole variable domain, filled in from reference TRBV7-2 and TRBJ2-7, reads GAGVSQSPSNKVTEKGKDVELRCDPISGHTALYWYRQSLGQGLEFLIYFQGNSAPDKSGLPSDRFSAERTGGSVSTLTIQRTQQEDSAVYLCASSPRTGSYEQYFGPGTRLTVT.

This clone was picked up one time. The J gene is TRBJ2-1, the V gene TRBV9; D possibly corresponds to TRBD2 (6 bases). The CDR3 runs to 19 residues. The V gene lost 0 bases and the J gene lost 4 bases, with 23 bases spanning the gap. CDR1 and CDR2 (germline): SGDLS, YYNGEE. This CDR3 reads CASSVVSGLVGGKYNEQFF. DNA for the CDR3: TGTGCCAGCAGCGTAGTTAGTGGGCTTGTGGGCGGGAAGTACAATGAGCAGTTCTTC.

The rearrangement uses TRBV7-2 and TRBJ1-2; D is ambiguous. V gave up 5 bases and J gave up 0 bases, with 7 bases separating them. Germline V gene lookup returns CDR1 SGHTA and CDR2 FQGNSA. The CDR3 extends over 13 amino acids. The CDR3 coding sequence is TGTGCCAGCAGCAAAGAATCTAACTATGGCTACACCTTC. This encodes CASSKESNYGYTF. The full variable domain, rest sourced from reference TRBV7-2 and TRBJ1-2, is GAGVSQSPSNKVTEKGKDVELRCDPISGHTALYWYRQSLGQGLEFLIYFQGNSAPDKSGLPSDRFSAERTGGSVSTLTIQRTQQEDSAVYLCASSKESNYGYTFGSGTRLTVV.

The V call is TRBV6-2 or TRBV6-3, the J call TRBJ2-7; 7 bases line up with TRBD1. Germline loops: CDR1 MNHEY, CDR2 SVGEGT. With 5 bases clipped from V and 2 bases from J, the junction kept 6 bases outside the gene matches. There are 14 residues in the CDR3. CDR3 residues: CASSQDRSTYEQYF. CDR3 DNA sequence: TGTGCCAGCAGTCAGGACAGGAGCACCTACGAGCAGTACTTC.

The rearrangement uses TRBV7-9 and TRBJ1-5; TRBD1 is a possible D gene (6 bases). V was cut by 4 bases and J by 6 bases, with 10 bases left in between. This CDR3 is built from 13 residues. Germline CDR1 reads SEHNR; CDR2 reads FQNEAQ (reference sequence). The CDR3 protein is CASSYEGGQPQHF. DNA of the CDR3: TGTGCCAGCAGCTACGAGGGGGGTCAGCCCCAGCATTTT.

The chain employs TRBV7-9 and TRBJ1-3; D unresolved. The length of the CDR3 is 14 residues. V was clipped by 6 bases and J by 2 bases, with 11 bases between them. Germline-derived CDR1 and CDR2 are SEHNR and FQNEAQ (reference sequence). Written as DNA, the CDR3 is TGTGCCAGCAGTCCATTAAGTGCTGGAAACACCATATATTTT. Its protein is CASSPLSAGNTIYF.

The V call is TRBV7-9, the J call TRBJ2-1; unclear D gene. Trimming left V 7 bases short and J 0 bases short, with 22 bases between. CDR1 is SEHNR, CDR2 FQNEAQ, per germline (reference sequence). CDR3 size: 18 residues. CDR3 DNA sequence: TGTGCCAGCAACTCAGCTAAGGGTTTACTCAGCTCCTACAATGAGCAGTTCTTC. Its protein is CASNSAKGLLSSYNEQFF.

This sequence joins TRBV5-4 and TRBJ2-1; D perhaps matches TRBD1 (6 bases). The CDR3 contains 15 residues. Germline CDR1 and CDR2: SGHNT and YYREEE (reference sequence). V lost 3 bases to trimming and J lost 6 bases, with 16 bases between them. DNA of the CDR3: TGTGCCAGCAGCTGGAAAAGACAGGTCGTCAATGAGCAGTTCTTC. It specifies CASSWKRQVVNEQFF. Full variable domain (outside the CDR3, taken from reference TRBV5-4 and TRBJ2-1): ETGVTQSPTHLIKTRGQQVTLRCSSQSGHNTVSWYQQALGQGPQFIFQYYREEENGRGNFPPRFSGLQFPNYSSELNVNALELDDSALYLCASSWKRQVVNEQFFGPGTRLTVL.

This chain uses TRBV6-5 with TRBJ1-1; D not certain. The germline gives CDR1 MNHEY, CDR2 SVGAGI. The CDR3 is 13 residues long. Trimming shortened V by 10 bases and J by 4 bases, and 16 bases separated the two germline ends. The CDR3 region has the DNA TGTGCCACAGAACGGCGCGGTGGCACTGAAGCTTTCTTT. This gives the protein CATERRGGTEAFF.